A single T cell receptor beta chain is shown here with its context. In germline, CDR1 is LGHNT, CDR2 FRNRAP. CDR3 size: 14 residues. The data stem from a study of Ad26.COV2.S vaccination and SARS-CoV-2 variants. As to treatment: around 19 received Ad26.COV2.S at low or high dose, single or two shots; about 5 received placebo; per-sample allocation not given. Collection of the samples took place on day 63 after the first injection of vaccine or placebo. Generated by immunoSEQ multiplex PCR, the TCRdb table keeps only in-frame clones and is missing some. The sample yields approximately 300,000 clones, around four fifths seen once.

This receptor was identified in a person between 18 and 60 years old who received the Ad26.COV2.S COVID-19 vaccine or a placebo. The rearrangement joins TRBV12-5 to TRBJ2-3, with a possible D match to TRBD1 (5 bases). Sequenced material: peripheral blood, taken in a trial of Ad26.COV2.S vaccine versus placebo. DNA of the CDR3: TGTGCAACGGTCAGGGCGACAGGCACAGATACGCAGTATTTT. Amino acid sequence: CATVRATGTDTQYF. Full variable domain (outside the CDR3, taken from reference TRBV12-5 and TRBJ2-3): DARVTQTPRHKVTEMGQEVTMRCQPILGHNTVFWYRQTMMQGLELLAYFRNRAPLDDSGMPKDRFSAEMPDATLATLKIQPSEPRDSAVYFCATVRATGTDTQYFGPGTRLTVL.